The 16 T cell receptor beta chains reported below all come from one sample, sequenced in a study of pediatric ulcerative colitis (dated by TCRdb to 2018 to 2020). The protocol used for the library was the immunoSEQ multiplex PCR assay. The source is immuneACCESS, and TCRdb retained only in-frame sequences with V and J called. Part of the clones is not carried over; for the studies checked, unresolved V genes explain less than half of this, and the remainder is unexplained. Across this sample there are 59,000 or so clones, with 75% to 85% seen only once. The ten largest clones add up to roughly 5.4% of the sample. The specimen sequenced was blood. The source is a boy aged 5-17 years with moderate ulcerative colitis.

The J gene is TRBJ2-7, the V gene TRBV6-1; D remains unclear. CDR3 size: 13 residues. Germline CDR1 MNHNS, CDR2 SASEGT. Trimming took off 4 bases at V and 1 base at J, with 8 bases between the two ends. The CDR3 bases are TGTGCCAGCAGTGCAATACAATCCTACGAGCAGTACTTC. This sequence encodes CASSAIQSYEQYF.

The rearrangement uses TRBV25-1 and TRBJ1-1, with D maybe TRBD1 (6 bases). The CDR3 extends over 11 amino acids. V was cut by 8 bases and J by 10 bases, with 14 bases left in between. Per germline, CDR1 MGHDK and CDR2 SYGVNS. The CDR3 reads CASQKQGSAFF. DNA of the CDR3: TGTGCCAGCCAAAAACAGGGTTCAGCTTTCTTT.

The sample holds a few counts of this clone. The chain combines TRBV25-1 with TRBJ2-7; TRBD1 might be the D (5 bases). This CDR3 has 13 residues. Germline values: CDR1 MGHDK, CDR2 SYGVNS. Trimming took off 4 bases at V and 9 bases at J, with 16 bases between the two ends. The CDR3 coding sequence is TGTGCCAGCAGTGTAACGGACAAGCAGGTGCAGTACTTC. Its translation: CASSVTDKQVQYF.

This clone was picked up a small number of times. The chain recombines TRBV2 with TRBJ2-4, with 7 bases that match TRBD2. The CDR3 is 13 residues long. J lost 8 bases, V lost 6 bases, and 7 bases had no gene match. CDR1 and CDR2 (germline): SNHLY, FYNNEI. The CDR3 here is CASRAGTTHIQYF. The CDR3 DNA reads TGTGCCAGCAGAGCCGGGACTACGCACATTCAGTACTTC.

The chain combines TRBV7-9 with TRBJ2-7, with a weak D call TRBD2 (6 bases). The germline gives CDR1 SEHNR, CDR2 FQNEAQ (reference sequence). Trimming took off 5 bases at V and 1 base at J, with 18 bases between the two ends. The CDR3 loop spans 16 amino acids. This CDR3 reads CASSTTLAAGSYEQYF. The CDR3 DNA follows: TGTGCCAGCAGCACCACCTTAGCGGCTGGATCCTACGAGCAGTACTTC.

The chain combines TRBV6-1 with TRBJ1-5; D unclear. This CDR3 has 14 residues. Germline-derived CDR1 and CDR2 are MNHNS and SASEGT. V gave up 7 bases and J gave up 4 bases, with 14 bases separating them. CDR3: CASIDGLRNQPQHF. CDR3 in DNA: TGTGCCAGCATAGATGGGCTCCGAAATCAGCCCCAGCATTTT.

This chain uses TRBV5-4 with TRBJ1-1; 10 bases line up with TRBD1. This CDR3 comprises 17 residues. The trim removed 4 bases at V and 0 bases at J, leaving 9 bases unmatched. Germline CDR1 reads SGHNT; CDR2 reads YYREEE (reference sequence). In DNA, the CDR3 is TGTGCCAGCAGCGTAGAAGGGACAGGGGTCATGAACACTGAAGCTTTCTTT. Encoded protein: CASSVEGTGVMNTEAFF.

This clone has a handful of counts. The V and J genes are TRBV19 and TRBJ1-1; no firm D call. Trimming removed 9 bases from V and 0 bases from J, with 17 bases in between. The CDR3 has 15 residues. Germline V CDR1 and CDR2: LNHDA, SQIVND (reference sequence). CDR3 nucleotide sequence: TGTGCCAGCTGGAGTGGTCAGCTCATGAACACTGAAGCTTTCTTT. Protein: CASWSGQLMNTEAFF. The full variable domain, in which reference TRBV19 and TRBJ1-1 provide the parts outside the CDR3, is DGGITQSPKYLFRKEGQNVTLSCEQNLNHDAMYWYRQDPGQGLRLIYYSQIVNDFQKGDIAEGYSVSREKKESFPLTVTSAQKNPTAFYLCASWSGQLMNTEAFFGQGTRLTVV.

This clone was seen a single time. The V and J genes are TRBV7-8 and TRBJ2-7; 8 nucleotides line up with TRBD2. Looked up from germline, CDR1 is SGHVS and CDR2 is FQNEAQ. There are 13 residues in the CDR3. With V trimmed by 4 bases and J by 5 bases, 4 bases remained unmatched. For the CDR3, the DNA is TGTGCCAGCAGCTACGGGGGGGCCGACGAGCAGTACTTC. Protein: CASSYGGADEQYF.

The V gene is TRBV6-1, the J gene TRBJ2-7; D uncertain. This CDR3 contains 13 residues. Between the trimmed V and J ends, which lost 6 bases and 5 bases, there was a span of 14 bases. Germline V lookup: CDR1 MNHNS, CDR2 SASEGT. In DNA form, the CDR3 reads TGTGCCAGCAGCCCCGCTGGCTCGAACGAGCAGTACTTC. Protein product: CASSPAGSNEQYF.

Points on this clone: Sequence at one end of the junction differs from germline and may be a read error. This chain joins TRBV20-1 and TRBJ2-3, with TRBD2 matching 11 bases. CDR3 length equals 11 residues. Germline V gene data show CDR1 as DFQATT and CDR2 as SNEGSKA (reference sequence). As DNA, the CDR3 is TGCAGTGCCTATAGCGGGGGGGCCCCGGATTTT. This encodes CSAYSGGAPDF.

This chain uses TRBV9 with TRBJ1-1; no firm D call. V was pared by 0 bases and J by 5 bases, with 8 bases between. Looked up from germline, CDR1 is SGDLS and CDR2 is YYNGEE. The CDR3 sequence is 13 residues long. The DNA of the CDR3 is TGTGCCAGCAGCGTAGGCGGTACGACTGAAGCTTTCTTT. Residues: CASSVGGTTEAFF.

This clone appeared once. The chain carries TRBV18 and TRBJ2-7; D remains ambiguous. Trimming left V 2 bases short and J 7 bases short, with 6 bases between. This CDR3 comprises 11 residues. CDR1 and CDR2 (germline): KGHSH, LQKENI. The CDR3 sequence: CASSPSGEQYF. The CDR3 DNA sequence: TGTGCCAGCTCACCATCCGGGGAGCAGTACTTC.

The chain couples TRBV15 to TRBJ2-2; a possible D gene is TRBD1 (6 bases). In germline, CDR1 is LNHNV, CDR2 YYDKDF (reference sequence). Trimming cost V 3 bases and J 8 bases, with 7 bases left between them. This CDR3 is 12 amino acids long. The CDR3, as DNA: TGTGCCACCAGCAGTGGGACAGGGGAGCTGTTTTTT. Protein product: CATSSGTGELFF.

The rearrangement links TRBV30 to TRBJ1-5; TRBD1 matches at 7 bases. CDR3 length: 14 amino acids. V was pared by 4 bases and J by 7 bases, with 10 bases of the junction left unmatched. Germline V gene data show CDR1 as GTSNPN and CDR2 as SVGIG (reference sequence). DNA for the CDR3: TGTGCCTGGAATAGACAGGGCCAGGGGCAGCCCCAGCATTTT. Amino acids: CAWNRQGQGQPQHF.

This clone was counted a few times. The chain links TRBV2 to TRBJ2-6; D is unclear. V was cut by 6 bases and J by 4 bases, with 13 bases left in between. The CDR3 loop spans 15 amino acids. CDR1 and CDR2 (germline): SNHLY, FYNNEI. The DNA of the CDR3 is TGTGCCAGCAGGAACCTAGGGTTCGGGGCCAACGTCCTGACTTTC. Its translation: CASRNLGFGANVLTF. The full variable domain, completed using reference TRBV2 and TRBJ2-6, is EPEVTQTPSHQVTQMGQEVILRCVPISNHLYFYWYRQILGQKVEFLVSFYNNEISEKSEIFDDQFSVERPDGSNFTLKIRSTKLEDSAMYFCASRNLGFGANVLTFGAGSRLTVL.